This entry is about one T cell receptor beta chain. At one boundary the junction diverges from the germline segment, which might be a read error. Per the original methods: It was from reference gene primer amplification that nucleated cell counts were estimated. The data were produced by immunoSEQ multiplex PCR, yet TCRdb's version contains in-frame clones alone and is incomplete. For V, J and clone size, that table is used; D and trimming come from the DNA. The data hold 200,000 to 250,000 clones, with about 80% observed a single time. Each participant's cohort was designated according to participant-reported clinical history. The CDR3 covers 12 residues. Per the germline V gene, CDR1 is ENHRY and CDR2 is SYGVKD. The data are from a study of blood T cell repertoires in COVID-19. Study as a whole: Samples taken during acute and convalescent COVID-19 were collected in the United States, Italy and Spain.

Material: PBMCs or T cells enriched from blood (not recorded which). The receptor's source is a man aged 35 to 55 who had recovered from COVID-19. The V and J genes are TRBV10-3 and TRBJ1-1; 9 positions match TRBD1. The CDR3 is CAFRGQGPQAFF. The CDR3 bases are TGTGCCTTCAGAGGACAGGGGCCTCAAGCTTTCTTT.